This T cell receptor beta chain derives from a study of Graves' ophthalmopathy and Graves' hyperthyroidism (dated by TCRdb to the late 2010s). Background on the whole study: Peripheral blood was collected at initial diagnosis, prior to any treatment. In six hyperthyroidism patients, the T-cell repertoire of thyroid tissue was compared with the T-cell repertoire of blood. The study used TCR beta repertoire signatures to distinguish Graves' ophthalmopathy from Graves' hyperthyroidism and to predict progression to ophthalmopathy. In total, under 150 blood samples were TCR-sequenced: some 43 ophthalmopathy, some 75 hyperthyroidism and about 17 hyperthyroidism-to-ophthalmopathy patients. An independent validation cohort was composed of approximately 19 hyperthyroidism patients and about 17 patients who later progressed from hyperthyroidism to ophthalmopathy. Following sample collection, hyperthyroidism patients were given methimazole at a starting dose of 30 mg daily, and ophthalmopathy patients were given high-dose intravenous methylprednisolone. To explore V-J signatures distinguishing ophthalmopathy from hyperthyroidism, a discovery set of about a hundred patients (roughly 45 ophthalmopathy, roughly 56 stable hyperthyroidism) was enrolled. What the authors observed across the whole study: In cross-validation, the 13-signature model distinguished ophthalmopathy from stable hyperthyroidism with about 89% sensitivity and approximately 81% specificity, while in the test set the corresponding values were approximately 80% and 75%. In validation, the model predicted ophthalmopathy progression with 70.59% sensitivity and 72.22% specificity; roughly eleven predicted patients were CT-confirmed with GO in a median of 6.5 months. No statistical method was used to set the sample size in advance, and the investigators knew which group each participant was assigned to. Most expanded thyroid clonotypes with frequency above 0.001 were also detected in blood, suggesting blood repertoires may reflect the thyroid immune response.

This clonotype appeared many times. The clone's antigen remains unknown. It has no much larger one-base neighbor in the sample; base qualities were not kept. The germline ends are 9 bases apart after V is trimmed by 3 bases and J by 0 bases. CDR1 and CDR2 (MNHEY, SMNVEV) derive from the germline V gene (reference sequence). The CDR3 numbers 14 residues from cysteine through phenylalanine. The kept DNA is CDR3 alone, 42 bases in frame from the first base. TCR beta CDR3 regions were amplified from RNA transcripts for repertoire sequencing. HTBI primers and the Qiagen OneStep RT-PCR kit were used in a first-round RT-PCR, which was followed by a second-round multiplex PCR, size selection and purification. The libraries underwent paired-end sequencing with 100 bp reads on an Illumina HiSeq2000. The original pipeline was this. SOAPnuke was used to process the reads, removing any read that contained adapters or uncalled bases, had a mean Phred below 15, or lacked an exact match to the constant primer or identifier. COPE v1.2.5 was used to merge the high-quality paired reads. Unique nucleotide sequences were defined as clonotypes and aligned to IMGT TRB V, D and J references using MiTCR v1.1. The analysis was limited to V-J combinations with a frequency above 0.0001, which together covered approximately 99% of repertoires. For each V-J combination, a TCR clonal expansion and chaos score was defined as F50 clonal expansion divided by the chaos observed in the TCRdist matrix. Welch's t-statistics and random forest were used to reduce the features to some 13 V-J combinations, which were then used as input to a naive Bayes classifier. The Morisita-Horn index was used to measure how similar the thyroid and blood repertoires were. TCRdb took the public reads, trimmed them with fastp at Q25, ran MiXCR for clone calling and kept in-frame beta chains. Each CDR3 protein gets just one entry, which takes the most common genes and DNA from the rows behind it. None of the V and J calls come from the authors' own analysis; TCRdb made them. The sample table shows 23,000 or so distinct CDR3 sequences, and 48% are seen once. Of the sample, under 8.5% falls within the top ten clones.

Hyperthyroidism was defined as stable when no progression to ophthalmopathy occurred within 18 months of follow-up. Hyperthyroidism patients were newly diagnosed, with disease duration under 2 months, and aged 18 to 65 years. Patients were excluded if they had other autoimmune diseases, uncontrolled infections, pregnancy or lactation. Clinical symptoms, serum thyroxine, TRAb, thyroid ultrasound and orbital computed tomography formed the basis of the diagnosis. Using Ficoll-Paque density gradient centrifugation, PBMCs were isolated from 10 ml of fresh peripheral blood. Total RNA was extracted with Trizol reagent and quality-checked on an Agilent 2100 Bioanalyzer.

The TCR originated in an adult woman with stable Graves' hyperthyroidism. This chain joins TRBV27 to TRBJ2-7; the D gene lacks a confident call. Source material: peripheral blood. The CDR3 loop reads CASSFARASYEQYF. At the DNA level, the sequence is TGTGCCAGCAGTTTCGCGCGAGCCTCCTACGAGCAGTACTTC.